The clone carrying this TCR beta chain was seen many times. Germline-derived CDR1 and CDR2 are MDHEN and SYDVKM. This CDR3 region has 14 residues. With 5 bases clipped from V and 7 bases from J, the junction kept 10 bases outside the gene matches. The sample belongs to a study of molecular identifiers for immune sequencing clone quantification. In the study overall: For replicates, RNA isolated from 20,000 or 100,000 naive CD8 cells was divided into five portions, of which four were sequenced.

Using a CD8+CD4-CCR7+CD45RA+ phenotype, naive CD8 T cells were sorted. MiXCR, applied by TCRdb to the PCR reads, yields one record per CDR3 protein. The sample includes some 680,000 distinct CDR3 sequences, 25% of them seen just once. The TCR originated in a human donor in good health. Some libraries in this study had Jurkat cell RNA spiked in. Sequenced material: naive CD8+ T cells from blood, with Jurkat cell RNA spiked in. As to subset: FACS-sorted CD8+CD4-CCR7+CD45RA+ naive T cells. The V gene is TRBV28, the J gene TRBJ2-7, with 8 nucleotides matching TRBD1. The CDR3 nucleotides read TGTGCCAGCAGTCCCCGGGACAGGACCTTTGAGCAGTACTTC. This codes for CASSPRDRTFEQYF.